This TCR beta chain was found in a study of T cells in Graves' hyperthyroidism and ophthalmopathy (dated by TCRdb to between 2017 and 2020). About the study as a whole: Peripheral blood was collected at initial diagnosis, before any treatment. TCR V-J signatures able to tell the groups apart were searched for in a discovery cohort of 95 or so patients, of whom under 45 had Graves' ophthalmopathy and around 56 had stable Graves' hyperthyroidism. Prospective prediction of ophthalmopathy was tested in an independent validation cohort consisting of roughly 19 hyperthyroidism patients and around 16 patients who later progressed to ophthalmopathy. The 75 to 100 discovery patients were randomly split 7:3 into training and test sets. Thyroid tissue and blood T-cell repertoires from six or seven Graves' hyperthyroidism patients were also compared in the study. Following sampling, methimazole starting at 30 mg daily was given to hyperthyroidism patients, and high-dose intravenous methylprednisolone was given to ophthalmopathy patients. TCR Vbeta CDR3 sequencing of 135 peripheral blood samples (more than 40 ophthalmopathy, roughly 74 hyperthyroidism and some 17 progressor patients) is reported in the paper.

Moderately to severely active disease, a Clinical Activity Score of at least 3, a NOSPECS grade of at least 4, and a duration under 3 months were present in ophthalmopathy patients. The study excluded patients with uncontrolled infections, other autoimmune diseases, pregnancy or lactation. Diagnoses were established on the basis of clinical symptoms, serum thyroxine and TRAb, thyroid ultrasound, and orbital computed tomography. Ficoll-Paque density gradient centrifugation was used to isolate PBMCs from around 9.1 ml of fresh peripheral blood. Trizol reagent was used to extract total RNA, and RNA quality was then checked on an Agilent 2100 Bioanalyzer. Findings and caveats that apply to the study as a whole: In validation, progression to ophthalmopathy was predicted by the model with 70.59% sensitivity and around 75% specificity, a median of roughly 6.4 months before onset. No statistical method was used to fix the sample size in advance, and group allocation was not hidden from the investigators. Most expanded thyroid clonotypes (frequency above 0.001) were also detected in blood, a finding suggesting that blood repertoires may reflect thyroid immune responses. In cross-validation, a model built on a 13 V-J signature told ophthalmopathy apart from stable hyperthyroidism with approximately 90% sensitivity and approximately 81% specificity, and in testing the same model reached 80%/75%.

TCR beta CDR3 regions were amplified from RNA transcripts. The first round of RT-PCR for the TCR CDR3 was performed with the HTBI primer set and the Qiagen OneStep RT-PCR kit. A second multiplex PCR round built the libraries, followed by size selection and purification. Libraries were sequenced paired-end with 100 bp reads on an Illumina HiSeq2000. The published analysis was carried out like this. SOAPnuke was used to process the raw data, removing reads that contained adapters or uncalled bases, had a mean Phred below 15, or lacked an exact match to the constant primer or identifier. High-quality paired reads were merged with COPE v1.2.5, and unique nucleotide sequences were defined as clonotypes. MiTCR v1.1 was used to align clonotypes to the IMGT TRBV, TRBD and TRBJ reference segments. Only V-J combinations with frequency above 0.0001, covering approximately 99% of repertoires, were analysed. A TCS score was defined as the ratio of F50 (clonal expansion) to E x V (chaos), with BLOSUM62-based TCRdist applied between CDR3 peptides within each V-J. Welch's t-statistics and random forest reduced 450 to 600 V-J features to roughly 13, which were used in a naive Bayes classifier (R e1071). The public reads were reanalyzed by TCRdb: fastp trimming at Q25, MiXCR alignment, in-frame beta chains only. One record per CDR3 amino acid sequence lists the most common genes and DNA. TCRdb's processing, not the study's, gives the V and J calls here. Present in this sample are more than 350,000 distinct CDR3 sequences, roughly 15% of which were seen just once. Together, the top ten hold about 20% of the sample.

This clonotype was observed many times. Its target antigen remains unknown. No per-base quality is available; no much larger clone lies one base away. Sequencing used blood. This TCR was recovered from a woman in her 30s with Graves' ophthalmopathy.

The CDR3 reads CASSLISLGDTQYF. The DNA sequence follows: TGTGCCAGCAGCTTAATTTCCCTTGGGGATACGCAGTATTTT. Recombination connected TRBV11-3 to TRBJ2-3; no D gene is confidently identified. Reading from cysteine to phenylalanine, the CDR3 counts 14 amino acids. Only the CDR3 part of the read is kept: 42 bases, read in frame from the first base. V loses 2 bases of germline sequence and J loses 6 bases, and the interval between the two ends is 12 bases. From a lookup of the germline V gene, CDR1 and CDR2 are SGHNT and YENEEA.